Presented here are 21 T cell receptor beta chains from one specimen sequenced in a study of radiotherapy plus CTLA-4 blockade in lung cancer. Measured with immunoSEQ multiplex PCR; TCRdb has only the in-frame clones, and not every one. The table lists about 95,000 clones, approximately 78% of them singletons, with approximately 3.4% in the top ten. Sequences were derived from peripheral blood, sampled from a patient treated with radiotherapy plus ipilimumab. These TCRs come from a human donor with non-small cell lung cancer who had a partial response to radiotherapy plus ipilimumab.

J is TRBJ2-7 and V is TRBV29-1, with TRBD1 matching 7 bases. Germline CDR1 is SQVTM and CDR2 is ANQGSEA. V trimming: 3 bases; J trimming: 7 bases; junction bases outside the gene matches: 12. The length of the CDR3 is 14 residues. The CDR3 protein is CSVEWDRTLGEQYF. CDR3 nucleotides: TGCAGCGTTGAGTGGGACAGAACCCTTGGGGAGCAGTACTTC.

V usage is TRBV2 and J usage is TRBJ2-5; 11 positions agree with TRBD2. The CDR3 contains 17 residues. Trimming cost V 6 bases and J 3 bases; bases outside gene matches: 12. Germline V gene data show CDR1 as SNHLY and CDR2 as FYNNEI. DNA for the CDR3: TGTGCCAGCAGACGGGAAATAGCGGGAGGGCCGAAAGAGACCCAGTACTTC. Translating gives CASRREIAGGPKETQYF.

The rearrangement uses TRBV7-2 and TRBJ2-2; TRBD1 is a possible D gene (5 bases). Between the trimmed V and J ends, which lost 1 base and 4 bases, there was a span of 19 bases. Germline lookup yields CDR1 SGHTA and CDR2 FQGNSA. CDR3 length equals 18 residues. The CDR3 loop reads CASSLDGVGQTSTGELFF. CDR3 DNA: TGTGCCAGCAGCTTAGACGGCGTGGGGCAGACGAGCACCGGGGAGCTGTTTTTT.

This rearrangement joins TRBV7-3 to TRBJ2-1, with a tentative D call TRBD2 (7 bases). Deletions cut 5 bases from V and 8 bases from J, with 25 bases between. The CDR3 runs 17 residues. Germline V gives CDR1 SGHTA, CDR2 FQGTGA. Here the CDR3 DNA reads TGTGCCAGCAGCGAACGCCCTCGACTAGGGGGGAGGGATGAGCAGTTCTTC. The encoded protein is CASSERPRLGGRDEQFF.

This clone has a handful of counts. The J gene is TRBJ1-5, the V gene TRBV2; D is uncertain. Germline V gene lookup returns CDR1 SNHLY and CDR2 FYNNEI. CDR3 size: 15 residues. The germline V and J ends were trimmed by 6 bases and 9 bases, with 21 bases remaining between them. CDR3 nucleotide sequence: TGTGCCAGCAGCCTTGGTTTGGAGATCTTGCGGCCCCAGCATTTT. Amino acids: CASSLGLEILRPQHF.

V usage is TRBV7-2 and J usage is TRBJ2-7; TRBD2 aligns across 10 bases. The CDR3 consists of 13 residues. Trimming at V came to 5 bases and at J to 6 bases, leaving 4 bases not matched to a gene. Germline CDR1 SGHTA, CDR2 FQGNSA. The CDR3 region has the DNA TGTGCCAGCAGCCCCCGGACTAGCGGCGAGCAGTACTTC. It translates to CASSPRTSGEQYF.

The chain employs TRBV5-1 and TRBJ1-6, with D perhaps matching TRBD1 (6 bases). CDR1 and CDR2 from the germline V gene are SGHRS and YFSETQ. V was trimmed by 1 base and J by 0 bases, leaving 8 bases between them. This CDR3 spans 16 amino acids. The CDR3 DNA follows: TGCGCCAGCAGCTTGACAGGGAGCTCCTATAATTCACCCCTCCACTTT. Its protein product is CASSLTGSSYNSPLHF.

This chain joins TRBV7-2 and TRBJ2-5; D is unclear. Germline CDR1 and CDR2: SGHTA and FQGNSA. The V end lost 1 base, the J end lost 3 bases, and 6 bases lay between the germline ends. This CDR3 is built from 13 residues. CDR3 loop: CASSLEFKETQYF. In DNA form, the CDR3 reads TGTGCCAGCAGCTTAGAATTTAAAGAGACCCAGTACTTC.

J is TRBJ2-1 and V is TRBV28, with 7 bases fitting TRBD2. Germline CDR1 is MDHEN and CDR2 is SYDVKM. CDR3 length equals 15 residues. The V gene end was trimmed by 2 bases and the J gene end by 11 bases; junction bases not matched to a gene: 12. In DNA, the CDR3 is TGTGCCAGCAGTTTAATCCAGGGAGGGGTGGGCAAGCAGTTCTTC. Protein: CASSLIQGGVGKQFF.

The V gene is TRBV23-1, the J gene TRBJ2-5; 14 nucleotides align to TRBD2. TRBV23-1 is filed as an ORF, its function uncertain. Trimming at V came to 6 bases and at J to 5 bases, leaving 14 bases not matched to a gene. The length of the CDR3 is 18 residues. CDR3 sequence: CASSLAEYGLAGGETQYF. CDR3 nucleotides: TGCGCCAGCAGCCTAGCCGAATACGGACTAGCGGGAGGTGAGACCCAGTACTTC.

Only one count was recorded for this clone. The chain couples TRBV7-2 to TRBJ2-1; possibly TRBD2 for D (7 bases). This CDR3 has 14 residues. Trimming removed 0 bases from V and 6 bases from J, with 9 bases in between. CDR1 and CDR2 (germline): SGHTA, FQGNSA. CDR3 bases: TGTGCCAGCAGCTTAGCTAGGGGGGGCAATGAGCAGTTCTTC. This gives the protein CASSLARGGNEQFF.

This chain joins TRBV7-3 and TRBJ2-5; a weak D match, TRBD2 (6 bases). The CDR3 totals 14 residues. The germline gives CDR1 SGHTA, CDR2 FQGTGA. The V end lost 6 bases, the J end lost 7 bases, and 18 bases lay between the germline ends. CDR3 loop: CASSQGTSEVTQYF. Written as DNA, the CDR3 is TGTGCCAGCAGTCAAGGGACTTCCGAGGTGACCCAGTACTTC.

This clone was observed a handful of times. The chain links TRBV28 to TRBJ2-4; 7 bases are a match to TRBD2. Germline CDR1 is MDHEN and CDR2 is SYDVKM. With 5 bases clipped from V and 2 bases from J, the junction kept 9 bases outside the gene matches. The CDR3 is 16 amino acids. The CDR3 region has the DNA TGTGCCAGCAGTCCCCCGAGGGGAGGGTCCAAAAACATTCAGTACTTC. This translates into CASSPPRGGSKNIQYF.

The rearrangement joins TRBV9 to TRBJ1-2; D possibly corresponds to TRBD1 (5 bases). From germline, CDR1 is SGDLS and CDR2 YYNGEE. The CDR3 has 16 amino acids. V was cut by 0 bases and J by 5 bases, with 17 bases left in between. The CDR3 protein is CASSVGDRQGWYGYTF. The CDR3 DNA is TGTGCCAGCAGCGTAGGGGATAGGCAGGGCTGGTATGGCTACACCTTC.

V usage is TRBV7-6 and J usage is TRBJ2-1, with 14 bases identical to TRBD2. Germline CDR1 reads SGHVS; CDR2 reads FNYEAQ. The CDR3 extends over 17 amino acids. The V segment lost 0 bases and the J segment 4 bases; nucleotides outside the gene matches: 2. CDR3: CASSLAGLAGAYNEQFF. In DNA form, the CDR3 reads TGTGCCAGCAGCTTAGCGGGACTAGCGGGAGCTTACAATGAGCAGTTCTTC.

This chain uses TRBV5-6 with TRBJ2-6; 10 nucleotides match TRBD1. The V gene's germline CDR1 is SGHDT and CDR2 YYEEEE. CDR3 length: 15 amino acids. With V trimmed by 3 bases and J by 5 bases, 2 bases remained unmatched. The DNA for the CDR3 is TGTGCCAGCAGCTCAGACAGGGGGCGGGCCAACGTCCTGACTTTC. It codes for CASSSDRGRANVLTF.

This chain connects TRBV2 to TRBJ2-1; 9 bases align to TRBD2. J was trimmed by 9 bases and V by 11 bases; bases with no gene match: 11. From germline, CDR1 is SNHLY and CDR2 FYNNEI. The CDR3 consists of 13 residues. As DNA, the CDR3 is TGTGCCCTCACGAAGCGGGAGGTAGGTGAGCAGTTCTTC. It specifies CALTKREVGEQFF.

The gene calls are TRBV11-2 and TRBJ2-5, with D perhaps matching TRBD2 (6 bases). The CDR3 totals 17 residues. V shed 0 bases and J shed 5 bases, with 19 bases lying between them. Looked up from germline, CDR1 is SGHAT and CDR2 is FQNNGV. The CDR3 DNA reads as TGTGCCAGCAGCTTAGATTCGGGGGACGGATATAGGGAGACCCAGTACTTC. Protein: CASSLDSGDGYRETQYF.

This clone appeared once. The rearrangement links TRBV19 to TRBJ2-6, with D perhaps TRBD1 (6 bases). Germline CDR1 LNHDA, CDR2 SQIVND (reference sequence). The V end lost 4 bases, the J end lost 0 bases, and 13 bases lay between the germline ends. The CDR3 extends over 17 amino acids. CDR3: CASSRTDGFSGANVLTF. The CDR3 region has the DNA TGTGCCAGTAGTAGGACAGATGGATTCTCTGGGGCCAACGTCCTGACTTTC.

This clone was seen once. The chain links TRBV28 to TRBJ2-5; the match to TRBD2 covers 8 bases. Germline CDR1 reads MDHEN; CDR2 reads SYDVKM. V gave up 5 bases and J gave up 1 base; unmatched junction bases: 6. The CDR3 runs 15 residues. In DNA, the CDR3 is TGTGCCAGCAGTCCTAGCGGGCACTCCCAAGAGACCCAGTACTTC. Protein sequence: CASSPSGHSQETQYF.

The chain couples TRBV12-5 to TRBJ1-2; TRBD1 is a possible D gene (6 bases). Germline-derived CDR1 and CDR2 are LGHNT and FRNRAP. V dropped 3 bases and J dropped 3 bases, with 11 bases sitting between them. There are 14 residues in the CDR3. The CDR3 loop is CASGFGGRDYGYTF. The CDR3, as DNA: TGTGCTAGTGGTTTCGGGGGGCGGGACTATGGCTACACCTTC.